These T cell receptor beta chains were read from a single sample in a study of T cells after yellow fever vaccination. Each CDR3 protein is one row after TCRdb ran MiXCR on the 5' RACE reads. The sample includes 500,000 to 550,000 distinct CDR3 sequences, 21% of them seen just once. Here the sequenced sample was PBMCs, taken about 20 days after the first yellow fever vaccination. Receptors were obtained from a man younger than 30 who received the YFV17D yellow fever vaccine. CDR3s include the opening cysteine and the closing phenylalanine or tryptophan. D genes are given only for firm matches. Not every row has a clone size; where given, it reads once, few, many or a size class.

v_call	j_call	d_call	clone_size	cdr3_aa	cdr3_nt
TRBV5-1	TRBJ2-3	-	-	CASSSGPDTQYF	TGCGCCAGCAGCTCCGGCCCAGATACGCAGTATTTT
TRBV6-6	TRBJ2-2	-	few	CASSYPNTGELFF	TGTGCCAGCAGTTATCCCAACACCGGGGAGCTGTTTTTT
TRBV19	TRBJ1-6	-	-	CASTTREGERSPLHF	TGTGCCAGTACCACGAGGGAGGGGGAGAGATCACCCCTCCACTTT
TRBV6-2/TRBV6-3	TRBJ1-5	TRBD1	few	CASSDRVGQPQHF	TGTGCCAGCAGTGACAGGGTCGGTCAGCCCCAGCATTTT
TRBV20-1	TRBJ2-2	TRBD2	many	CSARALTRGTGELFF	TGCAGTGCTAGAGCGCTAACGCGGGGGACCGGGGAGCTGTTTTTT
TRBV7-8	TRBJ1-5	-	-	CASSPTPRPQHF	TGTGCCAGCAGCCCCACCCCTCGGCCCCAGCATTTT
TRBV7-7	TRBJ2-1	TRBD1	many	CASSSWGTGGDEQFF	TGTGCTAGCAGCTCTTGGGGGACAGGGGGCGATGAGCAGTTCTTC
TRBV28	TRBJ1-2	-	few	CASSLTGQAYGYTF	TGTGCCAGCAGTTTAACTGGGCAGGCGTACGGCTACACCTTC
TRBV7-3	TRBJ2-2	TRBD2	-	CPSSTSGGAGELFF	TGTCCCAGCAGCACTAGCGGGGGGGCCGGGGAGCTGTTTTTT
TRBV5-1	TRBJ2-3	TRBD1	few	CASSPYLTGGNTQYF	TGCGCCAGCAGCCCGTACCTGACAGGGGGCAATACGCAGTATTTT
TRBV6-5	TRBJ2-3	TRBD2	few	CASSTLTSASTDTQYF	TGTGCCAGCAGCACTCTGACTAGCGCGAGCACAGATACGCAGTATTTT
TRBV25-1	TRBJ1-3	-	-	CASSDGGSSGNTIYF	TGTGCCAGCAGTGACGGGGGAAGCTCTGGAAACACCATATATTTT
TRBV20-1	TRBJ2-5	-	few	CSARVWGGETQYF	TGCAGTGCTAGAGTATGGGGTGGAGAGACCCAGTACTTC
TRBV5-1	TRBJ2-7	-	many	CASSLAGADNEQYF	TGCGCCAGCAGCTTGGCCGGGGCGGACAACGAGCAGTACTTC
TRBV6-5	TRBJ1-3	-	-	CASSYSRPGGVGNTIYF	TGTGCCAGCAGTTACTCGAGGCCGGGGGGGGTAGGAAACACCATATATTTT
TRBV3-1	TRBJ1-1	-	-	CASSPVISSGEAFF	TGTGCCAGCAGCCCTGTAATTAGCTCAGGGGAAGCTTTCTTT
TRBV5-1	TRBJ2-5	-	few	CASTRAGEETQYF	TGCGCCAGCACCCGGGCAGGGGAAGAGACCCAGTACTTC
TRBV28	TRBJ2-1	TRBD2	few	CASSSPSGGAWEQFF	TGTGCCAGCAGTTCCCCCTCCGGGGGGGCATGGGAGCAGTTCTTC
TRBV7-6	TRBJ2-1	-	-	CASSLNDHEQFF	TGTGCCAGCAGCTTAAACGACCATGAGCAGTTCTTC
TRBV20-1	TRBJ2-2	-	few	CSASRGGRTGELFF	TGCAGTGCTAGTCGAGGGGGGCGCACCGGGGAGCTGTTTTTT
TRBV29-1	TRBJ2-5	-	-	CSVEGGRGSKETQYF	TGCAGCGTTGAAGGGGGTCGGGGTAGTAAAGAGACCCAGTACTTC
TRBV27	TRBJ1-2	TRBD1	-	CASSGSGQNGYTF	TGTGCCAGCAGTGGATCGGGACAGAATGGCTACACCTTC
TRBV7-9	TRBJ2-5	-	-	CASRPLLETQYF	TGTGCCAGCAGACCCCTATTAGAGACCCAGTACTTC
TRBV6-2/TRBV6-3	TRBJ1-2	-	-	CASSYSRRQNYGYTF	TGTGCCAGCAGTTACTCGAGGAGGCAGAACTATGGCTACACCTTC
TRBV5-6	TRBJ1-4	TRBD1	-	CASSLAGTGIANEKLFF	TGTGCCAGCAGCTTGGCGGGGACAGGGATCGCTAATGAAAAACTGTTTTTT
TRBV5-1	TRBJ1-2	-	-	CASSLAGSDYGYTF	TGCGCCAGCAGCTTGGCCGGCAGCGACTATGGCTACACCTTC
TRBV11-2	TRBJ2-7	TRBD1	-	CASSFPGQGVSSYEQYF	TGTGCCAGCAGCTTCCCGGGACAGGGGGTCAGCTCCTACGAGCAGTACTTC
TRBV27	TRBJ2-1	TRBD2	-	CASSSGGTSGRKQFF	TGTGCCAGCAGTTCAGGCGGGACTAGCGGGAGGAAGCAGTTCTTC
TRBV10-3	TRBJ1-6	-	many	CAISDWQGTSPLHF	TGTGCCATCAGTGATTGGCAGGGGACCTCACCCCTCCACTTT
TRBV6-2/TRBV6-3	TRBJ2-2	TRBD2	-	CASSSLTSGGENTGELFF	TGTGCCAGCAGTTCCTTGACTAGCGGGGGGGAAAACACCGGGGAGCTGTTTTTT
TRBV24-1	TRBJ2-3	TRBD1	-	CATGPGGTDTQYF	TGTGCCACCGGTCCAGGGGGAACAGATACGCAGTATTTT
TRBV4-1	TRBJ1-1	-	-	CASSQVPGSDAFF	TGCGCCAGCAGCCAAGTTCCAGGGAGCGACGCTTTCTTT
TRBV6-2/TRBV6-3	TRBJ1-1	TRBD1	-	CASSWDPTTGGYLNTEAFF	TGTGCCAGCAGTTGGGATCCCACAACAGGGGGCTACTTGAACACTGAAGCTTTCTTT
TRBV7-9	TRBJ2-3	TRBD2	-	CASSMNRLAGSTDTQYF	TGTGCCAGCAGCATGAATAGGCTAGCGGGGTCCACAGATACGCAGTATTTT
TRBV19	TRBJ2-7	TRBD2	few	CASSIDASGGYEQYF	TGTGCCAGTAGTATAGATGCTAGCGGGGGCTACGAGCAGTACTTC
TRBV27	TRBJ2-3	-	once	CTSSPYLGGAATQYF	TGCACCAGCAGTCCCTACCTCGGGGGCGCGGCTACGCAGTATTTT
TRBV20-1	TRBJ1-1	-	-	CSADGDTEAFF	TGCAGTGCCGACGGGGACACTGAAGCTTTCTTT
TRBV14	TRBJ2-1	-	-	CASSRGLPYNEQFF	TGTGCCAGCAGCCGGGGCCTTCCCTACAATGAGCAGTTCTTC
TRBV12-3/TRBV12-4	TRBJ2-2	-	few	CASSPPQYTGELFF	TGTGCCAGCAGTCCCCCCCAGTACACCGGGGAGCTGTTTTTT
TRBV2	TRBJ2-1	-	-	CASEAYNEQFF	TGTGCCAGCGAGGCATACAATGAGCAGTTCTTC
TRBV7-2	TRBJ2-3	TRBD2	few	CASSLPLASGTIDTQYF	TGTGCCAGCAGCCTCCCTTTGGCTAGCGGAACTATAGATACGCAGTATTTT
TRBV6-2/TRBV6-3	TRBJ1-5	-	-	CASTSAGVQPQHF	TGTGCCAGCACCTCGGCCGGGGTTCAGCCCCAGCATTTT
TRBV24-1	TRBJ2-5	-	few	CATSEPNRETQYF	TGTGCCACCAGTGAGCCGAATAGGGAGACCCAGTACTTC
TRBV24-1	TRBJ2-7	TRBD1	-	CATSDHDRDEQYF	TGTGCCACCAGTGACCACGACAGGGACGAGCAGTACTTC
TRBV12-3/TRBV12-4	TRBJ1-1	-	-	CAPPGTGMGRNTEAFF	TGTGCCCCACCCGGAACAGGGATGGGAAGGAACACTGAAGCTTTCTTT
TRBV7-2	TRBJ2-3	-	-	CAISLRLDTQYF	TGTGCCATCAGCTTACGGCTTGATACGCAGTATTTT
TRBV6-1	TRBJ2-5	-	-	CASIGVEETQYF	TGTGCCAGCATCGGGGTGGAAGAGACCCAGTACTTC
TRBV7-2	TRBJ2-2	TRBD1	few	CASSLQGAHTGELFF	TGTGCCAGCAGCTTACAGGGGGCGCACACCGGGGAGCTGTTTTTT
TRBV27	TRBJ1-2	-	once	CASSPPAGYYGYTF	TGTGCCAGCAGTCCCCCGGCAGGATACTATGGCTACACCTTC
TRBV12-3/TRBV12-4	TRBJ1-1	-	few	CASTPPENTEAFF	TGTGCCAGCACCCCCCCGGAGAACACTGAAGCTTTCTTT
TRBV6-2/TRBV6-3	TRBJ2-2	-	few	CASTPSRDGNTGELFF	TGTGCCAGCACCCCTTCGCGGGACGGGAACACCGGGGAGCTGTTTTTT
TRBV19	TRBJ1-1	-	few	CASSAGRGTEAFF	TGTGCCAGCAGCGCGGGTAGGGGCACTGAAGCTTTCTTT
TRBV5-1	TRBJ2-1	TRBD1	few	CASSLNKDRGIKAYNEQFF	TGCGCCAGCAGCCTTAACAAGGACAGGGGCATTAAAGCCTACAATGAGCAGTTCTTC
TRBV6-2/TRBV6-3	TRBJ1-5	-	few	CASARRVSNQPQHF	TGTGCCAGCGCCCGCCGGGTCAGCAATCAGCCCCAGCATTTT
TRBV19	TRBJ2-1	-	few	CASSMGQTYNEQFF	TGTGCCAGTAGTATGGGGCAGACCTACAATGAGCAGTTCTTC